This T cell receptor (beta chain) was recorded in a study of blood T cell repertoires in COVID-19. Study context: From the United States, Italy and Spain came samples of acute and convalescent COVID-19.

Clones were read by immunoSEQ multiplex PCR, and TCRdb kept only the in-frame ones, dropping some. The sample contains hundreds of thousands of clones, 75% to 90% of which appear only once. There are 11 residues in the CDR3. V lost 10 bases and J 3 bases, leaving 10 bases between the germline ends. Per the germline V gene, CDR1 is ENHRY and CDR2 is SYGVKD. Each recovered donor of Cohort 3 presented with two negative PCRs, clearance, or symptom resolution. Material for sequencing was PBMCs or T cells enriched from blood (not recorded which). The sequence derives from a man between 25 and 39 years old who had recovered from COVID-19. The V and J genes are TRBV10-3 and TRBJ2-7, with D tentatively TRBD2 (6 bases). The CDR3 coding sequence is TGTGCCACCCTGCGGGGCTACGAGCAGTACTTC. It codes for CATLRGYEQYF.